This record looks at one T cell receptor beta chain sequence and its context. This entry comes from a study of blood T cell repertoires in COVID-19. Study-level background: Spain, Italy and the United States supplied samples that represented acute and convalescent COVID-19.

With V trimmed by 4 bases and J by 5 bases, 10 bases remained unmatched. The CDR3 is 16 amino acids. CDR1 is SGHRS, CDR2 YFSETQ, per germline. Clones were read by immunoSEQ multiplex PCR, and TCRdb kept only the in-frame ones, dropping some. The data show about 200,000 clones, 86% seen once. Sequencing was carried out using peripheral blood. V gene TRBV5-1 combines with J gene TRBJ1-2; 11 positions agree with TRBD1. This clonotype was obtained from a man aged 50 or older with acute or convalescent COVID-19. CDR3 DNA: TGCGCCAGCAGCCCAACACTTGGGACAGGGGGGTATGGCTACACCTTC. Its translation: CASSPTLGTGGYGYTF.